These 22 T cell receptor beta chains share one sample of origin, sequenced in a study of monozygotic twins with inflammatory bowel disease. TCRdb reanalyzed the 5' RACE reads, giving one entry per CDR3 protein sequence and no DNA. Its table records around 450,000 distinct CDR3 sequences. The sequencing input was blood. Receptor source: a human donor with ulcerative colitis or Crohn's disease, or a healthy co-twin of an affected twin (not recorded which).

The chain couples TRBV6-2 or TRBV6-3 to TRBJ2-1; checking the TCRdb D call of TRBD2 is not possible without DNA. Germline lookup yields CDR1 MNHEY and CDR2 SVGEGT. The CDR3 contains 16 residues. The CDR3 spells CASIDRLAGGWDEQFF.

The chain couples TRBV4-3 to TRBJ2-3; with no DNA, the TCRdb D assignment of TRBD1 cannot be verified. Germline V CDR1 and CDR2: LGHNA, YSLEER. The CDR3 has 17 residues. The CDR3 protein is CASSQAAVTQQGDTQYF.

The rearrangement uses TRBV3-1 and TRBJ2-7; TCRdb's D call of TRBD2 is untestable without DNA. This CDR3 region has 15 residues. Germline values: CDR1 LGHDT, CDR2 YNNKEL (reference sequence). This chain's CDR3 is CASSRDLGGSYEQYF.

The V and J genes are TRBV6-1 and TRBJ2-1; TCRdb reports TRBD2, a call that lacks DNA to check it against. The CDR3 runs 14 residues. Germline values: CDR1 MNHNS, CDR2 SASEGT. The CDR3 region is CASSELAGEGEQFF.

The rearrangement joins TRBV14 to TRBJ1-5; TCRdb's assignment of TRBD1 cannot be checked, as there is no DNA. CDR1 is SGHDN, CDR2 FVKESK, per germline. The CDR3 loop spans 13 amino acids. The CDR3: CASSLTGNHPQHF. The variable domain in full, completed from reference TRBV14 and TRBJ1-5, reads EAGVTQFPSHSVIEKGQTVTLRCDPISGHDNLYWYRRVMGKEIKFLLHFVKESKQDESGMPNNRFLAERTGGTYSTLKVQPAELEDSGVYFCASSLTGNHPQHFGDGTRLSIL.

The chain recombines TRBV3-1 with TRBJ2-7; TCRdb's D gene call, TRBD2, goes unchecked for lack of DNA. Germline values: CDR1 LGHDT, CDR2 YNNKEL (reference sequence). The CDR3 contains 15 residues. CDR3 protein: CASSQPFGGIYEQYF.

The J gene is TRBJ1-1, the V gene TRBV7-2. CDR1 SGHTA and CDR2 FQGNSA come from the germline V gene. This CDR3 has 12 residues. This CDR3 reads CASSLISREAFF.

This chain joins TRBV19 and TRBJ2-7; TCRdb reports TRBD1, a call that lacks DNA to check it against. Germline CDR1 is LNHDA and CDR2 is SQIVND (reference sequence). The CDR3 contains 14 residues. The CDR3 region is CASSFMGGDYEQYF.

The V call is TRBV6-4, the J call TRBJ1-1. Germline lookup yields CDR1 MRHNA and CDR2 SNTAGT. The CDR3 contains 15 residues. CDR3 residues: CASSASRLGSTEAFF.

V usage is TRBV29-1 and J usage is TRBJ2-1. The CDR3 extends over 11 amino acids. In germline, CDR1 is SQVTM, CDR2 ANQGSEA. CDR3 protein: CSVHGYNEQFF.

The V gene is TRBV15, the J gene TRBJ1-6. This CDR3 spans 13 amino acids. CDR1 is LNHNV and CDR2 is YYDKDF in the germline V gene (reference sequence). CDR3 in amino acids: CATSRDGDSPLHF.

The gene calls are TRBV20-1 and TRBJ2-3; the TCRdb call, TRBD2, lacks DNA for checking. The CDR3 covers 15 residues. The germline CDR1 and CDR2 sequences are DFQATT and SNEGSKA (reference sequence). The CDR3 reads CSATRETLLLDTQYF.

J is TRBJ1-1 and V is TRBV5-1; the TCRdb call, TRBD1, lacks DNA for checking. Germline assignment: CDR1 SGHRS and CDR2 YFSETQ. The CDR3 sequence is 14 residues long. CDR3 sequence: CASSSQGAYTEAFF.

CDR3 residues: CASSEVNSGANVLTF. This chain joins TRBV5-1 and TRBJ2-6. The germline CDR1 and CDR2 sequences are SGHRS and YFSETQ. The CDR3 runs 15 residues.

The rearrangement joins TRBV30 to TRBJ1-2; checking the TCRdb D call of TRBD1 is not possible without DNA. The V gene's germline CDR1 is GTSNPN and CDR2 SVGIG (reference sequence). The CDR3 has 14 amino acids. The CDR3 loop is CAWSRTGNNYGYTF.

The chain links TRBV18 to TRBJ2-1. The CDR3 totals 16 residues. Germline CDR1 and CDR2: KGHSH and LQKENI. CDR3 in amino acids: CASSPPTKGTPNEQFF. The whole variable domain, remainder taken from reference TRBV18 and TRBJ2-1, is NAGVMQNPRHLVRRRGQEARLRCSPMKGHSHVYWYRQLPEEGLKFMVYLQKENIIDESGMPKERFSAEFPKEGPSILRIQQVVRGDSAAYFCASSPPTKGTPNEQFFGPGTRLTVL.

The V and J genes are TRBV12-3 or TRBV12-4 and TRBJ2-1; TCRdb's D call of TRBD1 is untestable without DNA. The CDR3 has 16 amino acids. The CDR3 is CASRDGDRPSYNEQFF.

The CDR3 loop is CASSSGTGAINYGYTF. The genes are TRBV12-3 or TRBV12-4 and TRBJ1-2; TCRdb returns TRBD1, unconfirmable since there is no DNA. This CDR3 contains 16 residues.

This chain links TRBV7-9 with TRBJ2-5; TCRdb names TRBD2, which stays unverified in the absence of DNA. This CDR3 spans 17 amino acids. Germline CDR1 is SEHNR and CDR2 is FQNEAQ (reference sequence). The CDR3 reads CASSPRVAGPHQETQYF.

This chain connects TRBV20-1 to TRBJ2-1; without DNA, the TCRdb call of TRBD1 cannot be checked. The CDR3 spans 16 residues. Germline-derived CDR1 and CDR2 are DFQATT and SNEGSKA (reference sequence). The CDR3: CSARDKIGGSYNEQFF.

The genes are TRBV19 and TRBJ2-1. The CDR3 is 15 amino acids. CDR1 is LNHDA and CDR2 is SQIVND in the germline V gene (reference sequence). The CDR3 spells CASSSDGGSYNEQFF.

The chain combines TRBV24-1 with TRBJ1-2; TCRdb selects TRBD1, and the lack of DNA leaves this call unchecked. The CDR3 has 14 amino acids. Germline CDR1 reads KGHDR; CDR2 reads SFDVKD. The CDR3 region is CATSERDRGGGYTF.